This T cell receptor (beta chain) was recovered during a study of identical twins (dated by TCRdb to about 2016). Turning to the overall study: The study deep-sequenced TCR alpha and beta repertoires from monozygotic twins, unrelated adults of various ages and cord blood to test whether fetal clonotypes persist. To rule out contamination, the twin experiments were replicated at different times with different library preparation protocols. Beyond this particular receptor, the publication reports: In beta out-of-frame sequences, excess twin sharing was weaker, because having fewer shared sequences lowered the signal-to-noise ratio. Compared with coincidental sharing between unrelated individuals, out-of-frame TCR alpha sequences shared between twins had an excess of sequences with low generation probability. Recombination models systematically underestimated out-of-frame TCR alpha sharing in monozygotic twins but agreed with sharing between unrelated individuals. Because the same donors could not be followed over many years, conclusions were based on cross-sectional statistical analysis. Fewer insertions were carried by abundant cord blood beta clonotypes; a weaker similar trend was observed in young adult naive repertoires, while no such trend was observed in memory repertoires. Zero-insertion analyses could be partly confounded by invariant T cells such as MAIT and iNKT, though diverse VJ usage argued against such confounding for most clonotypes.

Library generation was performed with 5' RACE. This sample was sequenced with an Illumina HiSeq 2000. Template switching added a universal primer binding site, and the final cDNA carried a unique molecular identifier that allowed TCR cDNA molecules to be counted accurately. Specific primers in the conserved constant-segment region were used to synthesize first-strand cDNA for the TCR alpha and beta chains. Each cDNA library was double barcoded, with a SMART-Mk sample barcode plus Illumina barcodes, to control for contamination. TruSeq adapter sequences along with Illumina sample barcodes were introduced in two successive PCR steps. TCR alpha and beta cDNA libraries were sequenced on the Illumina HiSeq platform with custom primers. In the original analysis: MiGEC was used to process raw reads and extract unique molecular identifiers, and MiXCR was used to find CDR3 positions. For each individual, recombination models were inferred using an EM algorithm with the repgenHMM and IGoR tools. Shared clonotypes were analyzed with the tcR package in R, and sharing was normalized by the product of cloneset sizes. Out-of-frame nonproductive sequences were analyzed to study raw recombination free of thymic and clonal selection effects. TCRdb trimmed the raw reads at Q25, called clones with MiXCR and kept productive beta chains. Rows are unified per CDR3 protein, each entry keeping the most common DNA and genes. For this entry, the V and J calls and clone size follow TCRdb and not the study's own pipeline. The sample data list 140,000 to 150,000 distinct CDR3 sequences, and under 4.5% of these were observed just once. More than 6.5% of the sample belongs to the ten largest clones.

Only healthy Caucasian donors were included. Using Miltenyi CD45RO+ enrichment and human naive T-cell isolation kits, memory (CD45RO+) and naive T cells were isolated from PBMC. The V end gives up 5 bases and the J end 7 bases, leaving 8 bases in the junction not matched to a gene. Reading the germline V gene (reference sequence) gives CDR1 DFQATT and CDR2 SNEGSKA. The cysteine opens and the phenylalanine closes a CDR3 of 13 amino acids. Only the CDR3 portion is preserved as DNA: 39 bases, with reading frame beginning at the first base. As for this clonotype: No antigen is known for it. Within one base of it there is no much larger clone, and no base qualities were kept.

Sequenced sample: memory T cells sorted from blood. This specimen's cell subset or site label, interpreted: CD45RO+ enriched T cells. The sequence joins TRBV20-1 to TRBJ2-7, with 10 central nucleotides matching TRBD2. This TCR was sampled from a man between 18 and 35 years old in good health. This receptor has the CDR3 CSAENSGRNEQYF. Read as DNA, the sequence is TGCAGTGCTGAGAATAGCGGGAGGAATGAGCAGTACTTC.